This T cell receptor (beta chain) was captured in a study of blood T cell repertoires in COVID-19. The wider study: Material from acute and convalescent COVID-19 was sourced from the United States, Italy and Spain. T cells, B-cell-depleted T cells, or PBMCs supplied cDNA or gDNA.

Sequencing used immunoSEQ multiplex PCR; TCRdb keeps in-frame clones, though not all of them. The sample has almost 250,000 clones; around 89% are singletons. V dropped 4 bases and J dropped 8; count of bases not matched to a gene: 4. Per germline, CDR1 KGHSH and CDR2 LQKENI. This CDR3 has 13 residues. Participant age was roughly 18 to 89 years, and participants resided in 25 or so US areas. Recovery among Cohort 3 donors was established by two negative PCRs, clearance, or symptom resolution. The chain couples TRBV18 to TRBJ1-4; 7 nucleotides match TRBD1. The sequenced sample consisted of PBMCs or T cells enriched from blood (not recorded which). The source is a woman between 25 and 40 years old who had recovered from COVID-19. CDR3 region: CASSLDRNEKLFF. The CDR3 DNA reads as TGTGCCAGCTCACTGGACAGGAACGAAAAACTGTTTTTT.